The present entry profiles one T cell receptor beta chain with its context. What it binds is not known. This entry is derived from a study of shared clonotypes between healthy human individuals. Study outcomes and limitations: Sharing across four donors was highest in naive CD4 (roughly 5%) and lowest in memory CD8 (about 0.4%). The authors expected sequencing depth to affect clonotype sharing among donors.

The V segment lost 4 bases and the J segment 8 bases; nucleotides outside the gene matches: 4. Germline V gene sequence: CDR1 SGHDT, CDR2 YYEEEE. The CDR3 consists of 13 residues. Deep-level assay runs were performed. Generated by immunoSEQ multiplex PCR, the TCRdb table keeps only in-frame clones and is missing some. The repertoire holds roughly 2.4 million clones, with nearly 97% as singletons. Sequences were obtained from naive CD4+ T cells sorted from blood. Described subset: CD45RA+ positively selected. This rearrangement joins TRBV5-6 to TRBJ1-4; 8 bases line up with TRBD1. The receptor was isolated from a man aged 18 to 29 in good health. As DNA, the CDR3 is TGTGCCAGCAGCAGACAGGGGATCGAAAAACTGTTTTTT. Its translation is CASSRQGIEKLFF.